This TCR beta chain was recorded in a study of graft-versus-host responses after intestinal transplantation. This table comes from immunoSEQ multiplex PCR, and its TCRdb copy is limited to in-frame clones, with some not included. Among tens of thousands of clones, around nine tenths were seen once, and the ten largest hold roughly 0.31%. About this clone: The target antigen is unknown.

Germline V gene lookup returns CDR1 SGHRS and CDR2 YFSETQ. V lost 2 bases, J lost 5 bases, and 13 bases lay in between. The CDR3 has 14 amino acids. This sample comprised unstimulated CD4+ T cells sorted from spleen or lymph node cells, obtained before intestinal transplant. The J gene is TRBJ2-5, the V gene TRBV5-1; the D gene is possibly TRBD2 (6 bases). The receptor was isolated from a human donor who received an intestinal transplant. CDR3: CASSLLAVGETQYF. In nucleotides, the CDR3 is TGCGCCAGCAGCTTATTAGCGGTGGGGGAGACCCAGTACTTC.